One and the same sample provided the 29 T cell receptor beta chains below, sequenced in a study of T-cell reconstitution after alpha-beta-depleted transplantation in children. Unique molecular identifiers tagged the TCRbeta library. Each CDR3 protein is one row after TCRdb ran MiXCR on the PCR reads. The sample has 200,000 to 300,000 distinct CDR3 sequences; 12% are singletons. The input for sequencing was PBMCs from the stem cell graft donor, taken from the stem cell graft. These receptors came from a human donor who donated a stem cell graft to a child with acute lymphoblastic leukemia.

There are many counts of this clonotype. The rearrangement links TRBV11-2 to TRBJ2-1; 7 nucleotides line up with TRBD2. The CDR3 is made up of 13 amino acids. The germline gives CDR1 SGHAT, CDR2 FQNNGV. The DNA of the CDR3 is TGTGCTTCGGGCCGCGGGAGATACAATGAGCAGTTCTTC. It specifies CASGRGRYNEQFF.

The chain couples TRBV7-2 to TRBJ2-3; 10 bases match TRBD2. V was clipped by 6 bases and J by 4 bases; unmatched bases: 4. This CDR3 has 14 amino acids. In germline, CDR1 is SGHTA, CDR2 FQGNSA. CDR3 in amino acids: CASRTSGEPDTQYF. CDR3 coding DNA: TGTGCCAGCAGAACTAGCGGGGAGCCAGATACGCAGTATTTT. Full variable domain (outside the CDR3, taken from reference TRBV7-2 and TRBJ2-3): GAGVSQSPSNKVTEKGKDVELRCDPISGHTALYWYRQSLGQGLEFLIYFQGNSAPDKSGLPSDRFSAERTGGSVSTLTIQRTQQEDSAVYLCASRTSGEPDTQYFGPGTRLTVL.

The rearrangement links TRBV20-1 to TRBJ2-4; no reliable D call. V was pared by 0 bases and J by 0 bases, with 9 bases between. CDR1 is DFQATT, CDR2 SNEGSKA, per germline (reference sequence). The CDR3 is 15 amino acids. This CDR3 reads CSARDQKLAKNIQYF. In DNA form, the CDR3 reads TGCAGTGCTAGAGACCAGAAGTTAGCCAAAAACATTCAGTACTTC.

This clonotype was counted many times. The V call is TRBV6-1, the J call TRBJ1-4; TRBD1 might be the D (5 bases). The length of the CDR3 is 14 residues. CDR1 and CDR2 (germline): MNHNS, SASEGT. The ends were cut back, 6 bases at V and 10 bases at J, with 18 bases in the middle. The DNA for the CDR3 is TGTGCCAGCAGCCCCCCCGGACAAATAGGAAAACTGTTTTTT. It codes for CASSPPGQIGKLFF.

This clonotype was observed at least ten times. The CDR3 sequence: CASSRLAEETQYF. The CDR3 nucleotides read TGTGCCAGCAGCCGACTAGCGGAAGAGACCCAGTACTTC. V gene TRBV7-9 combines with J gene TRBJ2-5; 9 bases are shared with TRBD2. Germline CDR1 and CDR2: SEHNR and FQNEAQ (reference sequence). The CDR3 has 13 amino acids. V lost 5 bases and J lost 3; bases outside the gene matches: 1.

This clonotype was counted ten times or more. In nucleotides, the CDR3 is TGCGCCAGCAGCGGCGGGGCCTATGGCTACACCTTC. Its translation: CASSGGAYGYTF. The V call is TRBV5-1, the J call TRBJ1-2; tentatively, D is TRBD1 (5 bases). The CDR3 runs 12 residues. V lost 4 bases and J lost 4, with 8 bases in between. The germline V gene has CDR1 SGHRS and CDR2 YFSETQ.

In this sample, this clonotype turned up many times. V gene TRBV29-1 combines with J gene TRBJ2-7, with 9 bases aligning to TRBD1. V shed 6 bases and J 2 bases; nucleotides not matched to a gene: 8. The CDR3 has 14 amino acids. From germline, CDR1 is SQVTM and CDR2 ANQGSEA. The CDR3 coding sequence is TGCAGCGTCCGGGGGACAGGGTGGACCTACGAGCAGTACTTC. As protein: CSVRGTGWTYEQYF.

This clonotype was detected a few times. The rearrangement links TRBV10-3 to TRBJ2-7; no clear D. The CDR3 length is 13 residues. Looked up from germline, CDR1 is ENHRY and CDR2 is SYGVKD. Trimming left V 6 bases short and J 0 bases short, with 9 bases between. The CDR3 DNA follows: TGTGCCATCAGGAATAAGGACTCCTACGAGCAGTACTTC. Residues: CAIRNKDSYEQYF.

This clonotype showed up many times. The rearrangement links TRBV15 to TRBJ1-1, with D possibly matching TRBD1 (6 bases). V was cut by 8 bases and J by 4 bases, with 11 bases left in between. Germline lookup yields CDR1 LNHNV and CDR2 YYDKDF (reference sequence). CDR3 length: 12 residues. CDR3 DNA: TGTGCCACCGGACGAGGGGGCACTGAAGCTTTCTTT. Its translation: CATGRGGTEAFF.

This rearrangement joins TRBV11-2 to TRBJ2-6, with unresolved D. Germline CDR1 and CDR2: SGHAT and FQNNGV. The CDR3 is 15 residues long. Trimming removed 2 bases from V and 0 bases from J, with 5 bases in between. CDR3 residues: CASSLLYSGANVLTF. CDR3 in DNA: TGTGCCAGCAGCTTATTATACTCTGGGGCCAACGTCCTGACTTTC. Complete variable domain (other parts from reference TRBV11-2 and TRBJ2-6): EAGVAQSPRYKIIEKRQSVAFWCNPISGHATLYWYQQILGQGPKLLIQFQNNGVVDDSQLPKDRFSAERLKGVDSTLKIQPAKLEDSAVYLCASSLLYSGANVLTFGAGSRLTVL.

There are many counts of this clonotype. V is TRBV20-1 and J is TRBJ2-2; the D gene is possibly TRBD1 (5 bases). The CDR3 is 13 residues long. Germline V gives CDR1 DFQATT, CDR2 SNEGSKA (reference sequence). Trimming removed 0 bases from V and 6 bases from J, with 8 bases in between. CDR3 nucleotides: TGCAGTGCTAGAGATTGGGGCTCCGGGGAGCTGTTTTTT. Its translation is CSARDWGSGELFF.

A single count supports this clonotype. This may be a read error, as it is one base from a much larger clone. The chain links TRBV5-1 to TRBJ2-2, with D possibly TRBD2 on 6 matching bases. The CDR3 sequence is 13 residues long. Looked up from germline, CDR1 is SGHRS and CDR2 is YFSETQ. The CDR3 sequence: CTSSSAGTGELFF. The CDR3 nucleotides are TGCACCAGCAGCTCAGCGGGCACCGGGGAGCTGTTTTTT.

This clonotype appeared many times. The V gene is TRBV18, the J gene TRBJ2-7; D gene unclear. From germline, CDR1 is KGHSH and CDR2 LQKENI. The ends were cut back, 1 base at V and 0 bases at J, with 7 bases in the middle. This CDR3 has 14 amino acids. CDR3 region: CASSPQGYSYEQYF. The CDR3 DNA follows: TGTGCCAGCTCACCACAAGGTTACTCCTACGAGCAGTACTTC.

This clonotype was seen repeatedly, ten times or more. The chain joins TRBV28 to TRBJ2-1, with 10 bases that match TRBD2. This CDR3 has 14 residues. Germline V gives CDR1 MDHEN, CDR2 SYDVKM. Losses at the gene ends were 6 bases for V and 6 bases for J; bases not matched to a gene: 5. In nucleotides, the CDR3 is TGTGCCAGCAGGGGGTCTAGCGGGAGCAATGAGCAGTTCTTC. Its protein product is CASRGSSGSNEQFF.

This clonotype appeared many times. The CDR3 sequence: CASSPEANTGELFF. The CDR3 DNA follows: TGCGCCAGCAGCCCAGAGGCGAACACCGGGGAGCTGTTTTTT. The V gene is TRBV5-1, the J gene TRBJ2-2, with D hard to call. CDR1 SGHRS and CDR2 YFSETQ come from the germline V gene. The CDR3 extends over 14 amino acids. Trimming cost V 4 bases and J 0 bases, with 7 bases left between them.

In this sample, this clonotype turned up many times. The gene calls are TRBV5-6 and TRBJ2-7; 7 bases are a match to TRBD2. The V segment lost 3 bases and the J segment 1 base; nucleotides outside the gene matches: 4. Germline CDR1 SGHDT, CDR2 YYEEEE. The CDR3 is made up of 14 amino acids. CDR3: CASSSTSVSYEQYF. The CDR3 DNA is TGTGCCAGCAGCTCAACTAGCGTTTCCTACGAGCAGTACTTC.

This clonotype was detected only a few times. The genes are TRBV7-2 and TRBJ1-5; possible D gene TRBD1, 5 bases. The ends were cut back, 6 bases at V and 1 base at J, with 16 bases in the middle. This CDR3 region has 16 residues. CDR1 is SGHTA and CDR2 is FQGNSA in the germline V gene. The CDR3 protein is CASSPSGGGSNQPQHF. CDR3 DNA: TGTGCCAGCAGTCCCTCGGGGGGAGGGAGCAATCAGCCCCAGCATTTT. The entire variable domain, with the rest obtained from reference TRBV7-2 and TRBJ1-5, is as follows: GAGVSQSPSNKVTEKGKDVELRCDPISGHTALYWYRQSLGQGLEFLIYFQGNSAPDKSGLPSDRFSAERTGGSVSTLTIQRTQQEDSAVYLCASSPSGGGSNQPQHFGDGTRLSIL.

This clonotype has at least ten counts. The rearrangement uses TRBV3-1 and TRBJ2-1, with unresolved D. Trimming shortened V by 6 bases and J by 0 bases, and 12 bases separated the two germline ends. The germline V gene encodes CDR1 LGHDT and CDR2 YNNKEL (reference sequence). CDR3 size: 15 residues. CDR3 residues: CASSSNLVSYNEQFF. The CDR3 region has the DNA TGTGCCAGCAGTTCAAATCTGGTCTCCTACAATGAGCAGTTCTTC.

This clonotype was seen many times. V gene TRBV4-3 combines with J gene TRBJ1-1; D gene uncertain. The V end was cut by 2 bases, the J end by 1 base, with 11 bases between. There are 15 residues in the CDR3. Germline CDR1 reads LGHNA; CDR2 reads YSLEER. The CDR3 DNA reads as TGCGCCAGCAGCCAAATCCCGGTCAGGAACACTGAAGCTTTCTTT. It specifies CASSQIPVRNTEAFF.

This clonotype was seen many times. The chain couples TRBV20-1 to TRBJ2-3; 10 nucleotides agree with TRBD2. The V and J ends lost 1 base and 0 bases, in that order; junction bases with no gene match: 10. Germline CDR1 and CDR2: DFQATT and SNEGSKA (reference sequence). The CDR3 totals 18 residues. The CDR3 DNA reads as TGCAGTGCTAGAGGGGGGCTAGCGGGAGAATCTAGCACAGATACGCAGTATTTT. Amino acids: CSARGGLAGESSTDTQYF.

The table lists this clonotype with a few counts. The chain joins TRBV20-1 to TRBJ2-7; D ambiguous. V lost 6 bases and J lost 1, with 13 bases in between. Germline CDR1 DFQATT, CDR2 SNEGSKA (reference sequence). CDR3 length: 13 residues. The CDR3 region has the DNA TGCAGTGCGCTGACCGGAGAGTCCTACGAGCAGTACTTC. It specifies CSALTGESYEQYF.

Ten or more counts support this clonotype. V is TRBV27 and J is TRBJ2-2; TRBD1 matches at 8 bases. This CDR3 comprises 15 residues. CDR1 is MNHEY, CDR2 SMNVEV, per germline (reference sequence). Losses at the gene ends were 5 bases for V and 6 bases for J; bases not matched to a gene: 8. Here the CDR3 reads CASSPHGQGAGELFF. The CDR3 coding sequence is TGTGCCAGCAGTCCCCACGGACAGGGCGCCGGGGAGCTGTTTTTT.

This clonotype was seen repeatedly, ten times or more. CDR3 in amino acids: CASSGRGGDNEQFF. DNA of the CDR3: TGTGCCAGCAGCGGGCGGGGGGGCGACAATGAGCAGTTCTTC. The chain is built from TRBV12-3 or TRBV12-4 and TRBJ2-1; 9 bases align to TRBD2. V was clipped by 6 bases and J by 5 bases; unmatched bases: 5. This CDR3 spans 14 amino acids.

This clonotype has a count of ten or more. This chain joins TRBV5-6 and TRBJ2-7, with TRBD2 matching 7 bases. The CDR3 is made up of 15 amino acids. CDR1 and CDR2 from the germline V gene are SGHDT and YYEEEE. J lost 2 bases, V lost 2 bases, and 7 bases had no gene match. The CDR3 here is CASSFRTSKTYEQYF. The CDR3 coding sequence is TGTGCCAGCAGCTTCCGGACTAGTAAAACCTACGAGCAGTACTTC.

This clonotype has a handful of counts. CDR3 protein: CASPGCGYTF. The CDR3 nucleotides read TGTGCCTCCCCGGGTTGTGGCTACACCTTC. The V and J genes are TRBV7-9 and TRBJ1-2; D gene uncertain. Germline V gives CDR1 SEHNR, CDR2 FQNEAQ (reference sequence). The V gene lost 11 bases and the J gene lost 7 bases, with 11 bases spanning the gap. This CDR3 has 10 amino acids. Combining the CDR3 with reference TRBV7-9 and TRBJ1-2 gives the whole variable domain DTGVSQNPRHKITKRGQNVTFRCDPISEHNRLYWYRQTLGQGPEFLTYFQNEAQLEKSRLLSDRFSAERPKGSFSTLEIQRTEQGDSAMYLCASPGCGYTFGSGTRLTVV.

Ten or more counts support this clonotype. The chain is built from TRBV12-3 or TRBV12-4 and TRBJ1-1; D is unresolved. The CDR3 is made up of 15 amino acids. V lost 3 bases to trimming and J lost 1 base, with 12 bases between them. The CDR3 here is CASSLSSGPNTEAFF. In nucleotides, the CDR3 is TGTGCCAGCAGTTTGAGTTCCGGACCGAACACTGAAGCTTTCTTT.

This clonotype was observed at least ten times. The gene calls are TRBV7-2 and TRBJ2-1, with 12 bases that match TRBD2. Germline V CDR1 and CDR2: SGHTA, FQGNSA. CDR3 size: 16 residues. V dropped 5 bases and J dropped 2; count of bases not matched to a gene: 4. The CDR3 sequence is CASSLRTSGAYNEQFF. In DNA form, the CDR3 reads TGTGCCAGCAGCCTTCGGACTAGCGGGGCCTACAATGAGCAGTTCTTC.

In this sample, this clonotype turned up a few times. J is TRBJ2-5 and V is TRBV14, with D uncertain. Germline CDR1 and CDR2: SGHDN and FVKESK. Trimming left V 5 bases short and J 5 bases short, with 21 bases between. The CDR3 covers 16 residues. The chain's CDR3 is CASSVTRRKRFETQYF. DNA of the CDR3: TGTGCCAGCAGCGTTACTCGCCGCAAAAGGTTCGAGACCCAGTACTTC. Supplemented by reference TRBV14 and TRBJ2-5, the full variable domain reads EAGVTQFPSHSVIEKGQTVTLRCDPISGHDNLYWYRRVMGKEIKFLLHFVKESKQDESGMPNNRFLAERTGGTYSTLKVQPAELEDSGVYFCASSVTRRKRFETQYFGPGTRLLVL.

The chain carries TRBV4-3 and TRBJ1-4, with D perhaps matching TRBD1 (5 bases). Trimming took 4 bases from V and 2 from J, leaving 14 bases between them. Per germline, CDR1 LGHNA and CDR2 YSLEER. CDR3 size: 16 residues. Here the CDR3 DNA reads TGCGCCAGCAGCCGCGGGGGAACGACTACTAATGAAAAACTGTTTTTT. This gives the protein CASSRGGTTTNEKLFF.